This is a list of T cell receptor beta chains from one sample in a study of immune cell composition in non-small cell lung cancer. The assay was immunoSEQ multiplex PCR, and TCRdb's table has in-frame clones only and misses some. The sample has 14,000 or so clones, roughly 80% seen once. Sequenced sample: lung tumor tissue. All receptors come from a human donor with non-small cell lung cancer. CDR3s include the opening cysteine and the closing phenylalanine or tryptophan. D genes are given only for firm matches. Size is omitted from some rows. Given values are once, few, many or a class for expanded clones.

v_call,j_call,clone_size,cdr3_length,d_call,cdr3_aa,cdr3_nt
TRBV27,TRBJ1-4,NA,14,NA,CASSFLAGSRRLFF,TGTGCCAGCAGTTTTCTCGCAGGGTCCCGACGGCTGTTTTTT
TRBV6-1,TRBJ2-7,NA,13,NA,CASRTHVGYEQYF,TGTGCCAGCAGAACCCATGTCGGCTACGAGCAGTACTTC
TRBV5-4,TRBJ1-1,NA,14,TRBD1,CASSVGQMNTEAFF,TGTGCCAGCAGCGTGGGACAGATGAACACTGAAGCTTTCTTT
TRBV13,TRBJ2-3,once,16,NA,CASSLEVGDLTDTQYF,TGTGCCAGCAGCTTAGAGGTGGGGGACCTCACAGATACGCAGTATTTT
TRBV4-2,TRBJ2-1,few,13,NA,CASSQALGNEQFF,TGTGCCAGCAGCCAAGCACTTGGCAATGAGCAGTTCTTC
TRBV30,TRBJ1-1,few,14,NA,CAWRNFQGWTEAFF,TGTGCCTGGAGAAACTTCCAGGGTTGGACTGAAGCTTTCTTT
TRBV5-1,TRBJ2-3,NA,15,TRBD2,CASSLKLAGTDTQYF,TGCGCCAGCAGCTTGAAACTAGCGGGCACAGATACGCAGTATTTT
TRBV6-5,TRBJ1-5,NA,13,NA,CASTGARNQPQHF,TGTGCCAGTACAGGCGCACGCAATCAGCCCCAGCATTTT
TRBV7-9,TRBJ2-4,NA,13,NA,CASSPRQENIQYF,TGTGCCAGCAGCCCGCGACAGGAAAACATTCAGTACTTC
TRBV30,TRBJ2-1,NA,15,NA,CAWSRLGGAYNEQFF,TGTGCCTGGAGTAGACTAGGTGGGGCCTACAATGAGCAGTTCTTC
TRBV7-8,TRBJ2-7,NA,14,NA,CASSPQGGAYEQYF,TGTGCCAGCAGCCCCCAGGGGGGAGCCTACGAGCAGTACTTC
TRBV28,TRBJ1-2,NA,13,NA,CASSFGRNYGYTF,TGTGCCAGCAGTTTCGGACGTAACTATGGCTACACCTTC
TRBV28,TRBJ2-5,few,14,NA,CASSSLSRQETQYF,TGTGCCAGCAGTTCCTTATCTAGGCAAGAGACCCAGTACTTC
TRBV9,TRBJ2-5,NA,15,NA,CASSVGPSDQETQYF,TGTGCCAGCAGCGTAGGCCCTAGCGACCAAGAGACCCAGTACTTC
TRBV7-9,TRBJ1-1,few,14,NA,CASSLDTRGTEAFF,TGTGCCAGCAGCTTGGACACCCGGGGGACTGAAGCTTTCTTT
TRBV15,TRBJ2-1,NA,17,TRBD2,CATSRERGSAVYNEQFF,TGTGCCACCAGCAGAGAGCGGGGGAGTGCGGTGTACAATGAGCAGTTCTTC
TRBV9,TRBJ2-7,NA,14,TRBD2,CASSVAGGTYEQYF,TGTGCCAGCAGCGTAGCGGGAGGGACCTACGAGCAGTACTTC
TRBV18,TRBJ2-1,NA,17,NA,CASSPEFLARGNNEQFF,TGTGCCAGCTCACCTGAGTTTCTAGCGAGGGGAAACAATGAGCAGTTCTTC
TRBV27,TRBJ2-7,NA,13,NA,CASIPPRLDEQYF,TGTGCCAGCATTCCCCCAAGACTAGACGAGCAGTACTTC
TRBV19,TRBJ2-1,NA,16,TRBD2,CASSFQTSDPYNEQFF,TGTGCCAGTAGTTTCCAGACTAGCGACCCCTACAATGAGCAGTTCTTC
TRBV15,TRBJ2-1,NA,15,TRBD2,CATRGPGLAYNEQFF,TGTGCCACCAGGGGGCCGGGACTAGCATACAATGAGCAGTTCTTC
TRBV2,TRBJ1-5,NA,14,NA,CASSATGSNQPQHF,TGTGCCAGCTCGGCGACAGGAAGCAATCAGCCCCAGCATTTT
TRBV5-1,TRBJ2-2,NA,12,NA,CASKVGTGELFF,TGCGCCAGCAAGGTGGGCACCGGGGAGCTGTTTTTT
TRBV28,TRBJ2-3,NA,15,NA,CASSGASLGSDTQYF,TGTGCCAGCAGTGGGGCTAGCCTGGGTTCAGATACGCAGTATTTT
TRBV9,TRBJ2-7,NA,16,NA,CASSAKSGWRSYEQYF,TGTGCCAGCAGCGCCAAGAGCGGTTGGAGGTCCTACGAGCAGTACTTC
TRBV28,TRBJ2-5,NA,14,TRBD2,CASSSTGGSETQYF,TGTGCCAGCAGTTCCACAGGCGGGAGTGAGACCCAGTACTTC